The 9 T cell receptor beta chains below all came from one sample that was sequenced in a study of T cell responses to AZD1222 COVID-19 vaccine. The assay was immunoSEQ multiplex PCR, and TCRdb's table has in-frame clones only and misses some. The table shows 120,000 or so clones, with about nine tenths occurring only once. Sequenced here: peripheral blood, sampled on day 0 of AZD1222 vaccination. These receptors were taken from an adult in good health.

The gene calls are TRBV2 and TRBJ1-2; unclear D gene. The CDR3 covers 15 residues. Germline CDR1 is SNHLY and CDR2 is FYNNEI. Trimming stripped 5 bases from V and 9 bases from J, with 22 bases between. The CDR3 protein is CASSTRPGVADRYTF. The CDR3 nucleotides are TGTGCCAGCAGTACTCGTCCCGGGGTCGCGGATCGCTACACCTTC.

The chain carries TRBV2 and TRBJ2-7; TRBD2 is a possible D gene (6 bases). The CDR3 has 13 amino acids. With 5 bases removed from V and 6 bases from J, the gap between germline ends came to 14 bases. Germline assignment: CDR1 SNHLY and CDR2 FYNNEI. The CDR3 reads CASSHLTRPEQYF. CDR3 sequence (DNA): TGTGCCAGCAGTCACCTGACTAGGCCCGAGCAGTACTTC.

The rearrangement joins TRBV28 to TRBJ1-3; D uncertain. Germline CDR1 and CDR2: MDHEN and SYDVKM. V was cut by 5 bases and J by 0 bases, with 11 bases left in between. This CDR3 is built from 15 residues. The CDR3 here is CASSPTKVSGNTIYF. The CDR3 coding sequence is TGTGCCAGCAGTCCCACCAAAGTCTCTGGAAACACCATATATTTT.

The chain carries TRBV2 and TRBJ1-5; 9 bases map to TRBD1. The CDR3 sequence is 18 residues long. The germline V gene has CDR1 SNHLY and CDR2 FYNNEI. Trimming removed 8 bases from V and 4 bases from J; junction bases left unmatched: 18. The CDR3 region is CASGTTSPGQGYNQPQHF. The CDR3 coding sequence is TGTGCCAGCGGGACTACCTCTCCGGGACAGGGCTATAATCAGCCCCAGCATTTT.

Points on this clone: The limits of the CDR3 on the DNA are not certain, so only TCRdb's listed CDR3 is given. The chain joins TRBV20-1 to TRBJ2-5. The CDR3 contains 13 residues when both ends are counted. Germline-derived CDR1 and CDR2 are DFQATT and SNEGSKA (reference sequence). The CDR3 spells CSASISGPETQYF.

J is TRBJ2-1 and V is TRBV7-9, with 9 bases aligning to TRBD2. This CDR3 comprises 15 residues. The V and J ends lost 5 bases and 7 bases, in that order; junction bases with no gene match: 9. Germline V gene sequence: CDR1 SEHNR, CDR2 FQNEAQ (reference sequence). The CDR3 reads CASSNSGLARNEQFF. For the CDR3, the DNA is TGTGCCAGCAGCAACTCCGGACTAGCGAGGAATGAGCAGTTCTTC.

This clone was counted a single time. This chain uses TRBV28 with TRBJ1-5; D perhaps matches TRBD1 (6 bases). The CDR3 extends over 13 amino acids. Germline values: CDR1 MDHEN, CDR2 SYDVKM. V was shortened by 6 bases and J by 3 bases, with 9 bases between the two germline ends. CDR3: CASRDSSNQPQHF. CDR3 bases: TGTGCCAGCAGGGACAGCTCCAATCAGCCCCAGCATTTT.

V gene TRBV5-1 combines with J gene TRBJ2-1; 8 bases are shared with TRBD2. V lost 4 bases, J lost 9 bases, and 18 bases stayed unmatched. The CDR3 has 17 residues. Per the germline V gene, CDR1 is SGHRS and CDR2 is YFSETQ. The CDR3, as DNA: TGCGCCAGCAGCACAACAAGGACAGCCGGGACTAGTATTGAGCAGTTCTTC. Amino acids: CASSTTRTAGTSIEQFF.

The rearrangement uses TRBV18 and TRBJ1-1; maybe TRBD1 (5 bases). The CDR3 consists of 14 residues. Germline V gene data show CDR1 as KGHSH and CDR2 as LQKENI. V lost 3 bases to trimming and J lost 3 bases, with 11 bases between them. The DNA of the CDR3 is TGTGCCAGCTCACCCCGGGGCAGGGACACTGAAGCTTTCTTT. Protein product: CASSPRGRDTEAFF.